This T cell receptor (beta chain) originates from a study of control samples from healthy donors and cancer patients. This clone is a singleton in its sample. Generated by immunoSEQ multiplex PCR, the TCRdb table keeps only in-frame clones and is missing some. The sample has 150,000 to 200,000 clones; about nine tenths are singletons. The CDR3 length is 15 residues. From germline, CDR1 is SGHKS and CDR2 YYEKEE (reference sequence). Trimming at V came to 1 base and at J to 7 bases, leaving 7 bases not matched to a gene. This receptor was taken from a woman aged 25-40 years in good health. What was sequenced was blood. The rearrangement joins TRBV5-5 to TRBJ2-1; 8 positions match TRBD2. CDR3: CASSLRGLEGNEQFF. CDR3 sequence (DNA): TGTGCCAGCAGCTTGAGGGGACTAGAAGGGAATGAGCAGTTCTTC.